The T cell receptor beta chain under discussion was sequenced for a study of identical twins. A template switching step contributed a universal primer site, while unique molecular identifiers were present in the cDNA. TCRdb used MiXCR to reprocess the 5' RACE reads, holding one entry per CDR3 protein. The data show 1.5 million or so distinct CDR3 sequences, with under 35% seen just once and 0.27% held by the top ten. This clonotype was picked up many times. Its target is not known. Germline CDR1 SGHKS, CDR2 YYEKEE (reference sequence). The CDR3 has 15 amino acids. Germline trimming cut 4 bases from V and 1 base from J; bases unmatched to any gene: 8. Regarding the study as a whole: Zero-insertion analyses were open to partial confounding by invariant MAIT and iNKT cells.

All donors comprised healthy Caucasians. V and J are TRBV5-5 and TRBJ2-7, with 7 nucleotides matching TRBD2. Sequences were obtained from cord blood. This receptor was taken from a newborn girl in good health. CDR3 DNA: TGTGCCAGCAGCCCATGGACTAGTAGGTCCTACGAGCAGTACTTC. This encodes CASSPWTSRSYEQYF.